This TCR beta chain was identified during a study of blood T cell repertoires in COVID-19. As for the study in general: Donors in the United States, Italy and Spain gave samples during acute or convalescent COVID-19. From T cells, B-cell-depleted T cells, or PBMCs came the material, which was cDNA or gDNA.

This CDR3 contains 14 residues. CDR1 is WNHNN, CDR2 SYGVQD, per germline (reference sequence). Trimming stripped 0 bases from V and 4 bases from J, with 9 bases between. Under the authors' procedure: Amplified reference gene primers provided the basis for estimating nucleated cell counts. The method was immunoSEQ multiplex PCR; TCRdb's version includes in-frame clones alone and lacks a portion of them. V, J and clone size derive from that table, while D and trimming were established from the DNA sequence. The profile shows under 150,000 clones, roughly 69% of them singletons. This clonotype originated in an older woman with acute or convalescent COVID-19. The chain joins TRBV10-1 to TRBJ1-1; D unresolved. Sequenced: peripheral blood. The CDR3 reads CASSESRPGTEAFF. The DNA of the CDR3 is TGCGCCAGCAGTGAGTCGAGGCCCGGCACTGAAGCTTTCTTT.